The 14 T cell receptor beta chains below come from one sample, sequenced in a study of CD8 T cells in ankylosing spondylitis. TCRdb reanalysed the 5' RACE reads using MiXCR and keeps one entry per CDR3 protein. The sample holds 150,000 to 200,000 distinct CDR3 sequences, roughly 13% seen once. The sample comprised blood, either unsorted or a sorted T cell fraction (not recorded which). The origin of the receptors is a female donor with ankylosing spondylitis or in good health (not recorded which).

This clonotype was recorded many times. The rearrangement links TRBV4-3 to TRBJ2-3; 9 positions agree with TRBD2. The junction had 6 bases not matched to a gene; V was cut back by 4 bases and J by 1 base. Germline assignment: CDR1 LGHNA and CDR2 YSLEER. This CDR3 contains 16 residues. As DNA, the CDR3 is TGCGCCAGCAGCCCTGGATGGACTAGCGGCACAGATACGCAGTATTTT. Translated: CASSPGWTSGTDTQYF.

The V gene is TRBV6-4, the J gene TRBJ2-7, with 8 bases lining up with TRBD1. Trimming at V came to 5 bases and at J to 0 bases, leaving 3 bases not matched to a gene. Germline assignment: CDR1 MRHNA and CDR2 SNTAGT. This CDR3 is built from 14 residues. The CDR3 loop reads CASSPTGDSYEQYF. In nucleotides, the CDR3 is TGTGCCAGCAGTCCGACAGGGGACTCCTACGAGCAGTACTTC.

This chain links TRBV5-1 with TRBJ1-2; perhaps TRBD1 as D (5 bases). The germline V gene encodes CDR1 SGHRS and CDR2 YFSETQ. This CDR3 is built from 14 residues. The V end was cut by 4 bases, the J end by 8 bases, with 18 bases between. The CDR3 protein is CASSMGEGGGGYTF. The CDR3 nucleotides are TGCGCCAGCAGCATGGGGGAAGGCGGAGGAGGCTACACCTTC.

The CDR3 nucleotides read TGTGCCAGCAGCGCCCTTATAGGAGCCAAAAACATTCAGTACTTC. It encodes CASSALIGAKNIQYF. V gene TRBV11-2 combines with J gene TRBJ2-4, with D unresolved. CDR1 SGHAT and CDR2 FQNNGV come from the germline V gene. Deletions cut 5 bases from V and 0 bases from J, with 11 bases between. The CDR3 length is 15 residues.

This clonotype occurred many times. The chain has TRBV5-1 and TRBJ2-7, with TRBD1 identical over 11 bases. V gave up 4 bases and J gave up 5 bases; unmatched junction bases: 5. Germline CDR1 reads SGHRS; CDR2 reads YFSETQ. The CDR3 contains 14 residues. The CDR3 DNA sequence: TGCGCCAGCAGCCCCGGGACAGGGGGGGACGAGCAGTACTTC. Amino acids: CASSPGTGGDEQYF. The full variable domain, its missing parts supplied by reference TRBV5-1 and TRBJ2-7, is KAGVTQTPRYLIKTRGQQVTLSCSPISGHRSVSWYQQTPGQGLQFLFEYFSETQRNKGNFPGRFSGRQFSNSRSEMNVSTLELGDSALYLCASSPGTGGDEQYFGPGTRLTVT.

The table lists this clonotype with many counts. J is TRBJ2-5 and V is TRBV2, with 8 bases lining up with TRBD1. V was pared by 5 bases and J by 9 bases, with 5 bases of the junction left unmatched. CDR1 is SNHLY and CDR2 is FYNNEI in the germline V gene. The CDR3 extends over 12 amino acids. The CDR3 nucleotides are TGTGCCAGCAGTTCGGACAGGGTGGCCCAGTACTTC. Translated, it gives CASSSDRVAQYF.

As for this clonotype: The junction differs from germline at one of its ends, possibly a read error. The chain combines TRBV5-8 with TRBJ2-7; D remains ambiguous. CDR3 size: 17 residues. Germline CDR1 SGHTS, CDR2 YDEGEE. DNA of the CDR3: TGTGCCAGCTGCTTGGCCCCCCGTGCCACCGGAGCCCACGAGCAGTACTTC. Amino acid sequence: CASCLAPRATGAHEQYF.

This clonotype was seen repeatedly, ten times or more. This chain links TRBV3-1 with TRBJ2-3; TRBD2 matches 8 bases. CDR3 length: 16 residues. In germline, CDR1 is LGHDT, CDR2 YNNKEL (reference sequence). V was clipped by 4 bases and J by 9 bases; unmatched bases: 15. The CDR3 region is CASSPHSGLTGGTQYF. Here the CDR3 DNA reads TGTGCCAGCAGCCCTCACTCGGGCCTAACGGGAGGGACGCAGTATTTT.

This clonotype appeared many times. The CDR3 here is CSARDLGVWQSEKLFF. The DNA for the CDR3 is TGCAGTGCTAGAGATTTAGGCGTCTGGCAGTCGGAAAAACTGTTTTTT. The V and J genes are TRBV20-1 and TRBJ1-4; D is undetermined. V lost 0 bases, J lost 8 bases, and 19 bases lay in between. This CDR3 is 16 amino acids long. Looked up from germline, CDR1 is DFQATT and CDR2 is SNEGSKA (reference sequence).

This clonotype occurred many times. The chain employs TRBV28 and TRBJ2-1; D is undetermined. CDR1 is MDHEN, CDR2 SYDVKM, per germline. The CDR3 runs 16 residues. Deletions cut 2 bases from V and 0 bases from J, with 11 bases between. The DNA for the CDR3 is TGTGCCAGCAGTTTAGTCCAAAAGAGCTCCTACAATGAGCAGTTCTTC. As protein: CASSLVQKSSYNEQFF.

This clonotype was picked up many times. This chain uses TRBV28 with TRBJ2-3; 7 bases are shared with TRBD2. Germline V CDR1 and CDR2: MDHEN, SYDVKM. The CDR3 spans 15 residues. The junction had 4 bases not matched to a gene; V was cut back by 2 bases and J by 2 bases. The CDR3 reads CASSLPSGLTDTQYF. As DNA, the CDR3 is TGTGCCAGCAGTTTACCTAGCGGACTCACAGATACGCAGTATTTT.

At least ten counts were recorded for this clonotype. CDR3 protein: CASSFAGSREAFF. CDR3 bases: TGTGCCAGCAGCTTCGCTGGATCCAGGGAAGCTTTCTTT. The V gene is TRBV7-8, the J gene TRBJ1-1; D not certain. Germline lookup yields CDR1 SGHVS and CDR2 FQNEAQ. The V and J ends lost 3 bases and 8 bases respectively, with 13 bases between them. The CDR3 has 13 amino acids.

Turning to this clonotype: The germline gene is not matched at one end of the junction; a read error may be the cause. The chain uses TRBV5-1 and TRBJ1-2, with no clear D. Germline CDR1 SGHRS, CDR2 YFSETQ. The CDR3 loop spans 15 amino acids. The CDR3 DNA is TGCGCCAGCACTAAATCATCGGGTGTTAACTGTGGCTACACCTTC. The encoded protein is CASTKSSGVNCGYTF.

This clonotype appeared a few times. The chain uses TRBV7-2 and TRBJ2-5, with 8 bases fitting TRBD2. Germline trimming cut 5 bases from V and 2 bases from J; bases unmatched to any gene: 10. CDR3 length: 16 residues. Per germline, CDR1 SGHTA and CDR2 FQGNSA. The CDR3 region is CASSLTAGVGQETQYF. As DNA, the CDR3 is TGTGCCAGCAGCCTCACAGCGGGAGTAGGGCAAGAGACCCAGTACTTC.